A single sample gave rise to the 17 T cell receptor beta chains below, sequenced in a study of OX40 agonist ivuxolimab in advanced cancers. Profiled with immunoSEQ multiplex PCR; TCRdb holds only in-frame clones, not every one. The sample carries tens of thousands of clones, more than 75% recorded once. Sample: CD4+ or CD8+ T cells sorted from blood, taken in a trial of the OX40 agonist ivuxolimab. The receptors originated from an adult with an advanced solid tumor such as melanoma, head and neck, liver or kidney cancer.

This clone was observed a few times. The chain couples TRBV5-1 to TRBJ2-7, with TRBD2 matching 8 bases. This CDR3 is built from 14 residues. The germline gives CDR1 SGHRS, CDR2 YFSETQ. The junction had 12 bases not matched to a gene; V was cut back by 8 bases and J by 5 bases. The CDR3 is CASGRGTAGDEQYF. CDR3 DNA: TGCGCCAGTGGACGAGGTACAGCGGGAGACGAGCAGTACTTC.

This CDR3 reads CASSLPSMLTDTQYF. The CDR3, as DNA: TGTGCCAGCAGTTTACCCAGCATGCTCACAGATACGCAGTATTTT. V usage is TRBV28 and J usage is TRBJ2-3; D is unclear. The CDR3 loop spans 15 amino acids. Trimming took off 2 bases at V and 2 bases at J, with 11 bases between the two ends. The germline V gene encodes CDR1 MDHEN and CDR2 SYDVKM.

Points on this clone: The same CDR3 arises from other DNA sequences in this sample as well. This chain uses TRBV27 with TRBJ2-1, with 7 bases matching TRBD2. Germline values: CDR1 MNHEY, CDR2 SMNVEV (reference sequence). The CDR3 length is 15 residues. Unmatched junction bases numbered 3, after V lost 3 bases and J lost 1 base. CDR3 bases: TGTGCCAGCAGTTTGGGCGGGAGTTCCTACAATGAGCAGTTCTTC. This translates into CASSLGGSSYNEQFF.

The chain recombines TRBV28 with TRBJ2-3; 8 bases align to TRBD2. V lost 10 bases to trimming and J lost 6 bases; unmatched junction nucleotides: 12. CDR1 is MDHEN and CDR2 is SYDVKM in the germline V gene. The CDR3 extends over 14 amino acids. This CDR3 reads CATSKGGRRDTQYF. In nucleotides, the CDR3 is TGTGCCACCTCAAAAGGCGGGAGGCGGGATACGCAGTATTTT. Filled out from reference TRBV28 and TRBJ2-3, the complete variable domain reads DVKVTQSSRYLVKRTGEKVFLECVQDMDHENMFWYRQDPGLGLRLIYFSYDVKMKEKGDIPEGYSVSREKKERFSLILESASTNQTSMYLCATSKGGRRDTQYFGPGTRLTVL.

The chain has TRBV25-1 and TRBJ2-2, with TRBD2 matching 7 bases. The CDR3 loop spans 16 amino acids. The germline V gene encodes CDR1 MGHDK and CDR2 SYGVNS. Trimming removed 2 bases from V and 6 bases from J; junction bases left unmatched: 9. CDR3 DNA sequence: TGTGCCAGCAGTGAACGGGGGGTCAGGGCGGCCGGGGAGCTGTTTTTT. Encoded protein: CASSERGVRAAGELFF.

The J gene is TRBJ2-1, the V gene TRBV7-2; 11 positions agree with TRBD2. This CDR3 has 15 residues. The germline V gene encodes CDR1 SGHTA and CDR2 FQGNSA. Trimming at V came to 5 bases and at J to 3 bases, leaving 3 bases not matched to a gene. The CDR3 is CASSITSGGYNEQFF. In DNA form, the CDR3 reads TGTGCCAGCAGCATCACTAGCGGGGGCTACAATGAGCAGTTCTTC.

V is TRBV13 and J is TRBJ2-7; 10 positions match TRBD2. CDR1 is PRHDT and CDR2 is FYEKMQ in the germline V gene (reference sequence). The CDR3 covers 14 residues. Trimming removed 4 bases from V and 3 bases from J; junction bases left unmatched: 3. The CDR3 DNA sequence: TGTGCCAGCAGCTCCGGACTAGCGGACTACGAGCAGTACTTC. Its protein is CASSSGLADYEQYF.

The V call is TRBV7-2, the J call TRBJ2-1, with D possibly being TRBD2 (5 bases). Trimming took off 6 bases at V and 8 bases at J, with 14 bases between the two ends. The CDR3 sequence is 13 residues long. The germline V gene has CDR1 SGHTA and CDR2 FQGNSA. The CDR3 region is CASRFPGMYEQFF. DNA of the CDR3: TGTGCCAGCAGATTTCCGGGGATGTATGAGCAGTTCTTC.

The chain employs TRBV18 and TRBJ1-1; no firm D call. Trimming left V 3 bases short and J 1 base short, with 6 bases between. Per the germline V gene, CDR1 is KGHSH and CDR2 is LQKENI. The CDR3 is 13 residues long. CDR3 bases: TGTGCCAGCTCACCCGAGTCGAACACTGAAGCTTTCTTT. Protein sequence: CASSPESNTEAFF.

The CDR3 loop is CASSLGLWGQGDDEQYF. CDR3 bases: TGCGCCAGCAGCTTGGGTCTTTGGGGACAGGGTGACGACGAGCAGTACTTC. V usage is TRBV5-1 and J usage is TRBJ2-7, with 9 bases fitting TRBD1. The CDR3 runs 17 residues. Germline lookup yields CDR1 SGHRS and CDR2 YFSETQ. V shed 0 bases and J 5 bases; nucleotides not matched to a gene: 12.

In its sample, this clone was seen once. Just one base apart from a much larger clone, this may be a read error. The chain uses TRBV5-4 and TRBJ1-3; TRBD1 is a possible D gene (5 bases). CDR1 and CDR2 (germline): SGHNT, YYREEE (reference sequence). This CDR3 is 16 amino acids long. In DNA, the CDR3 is TGTGCCAGCGGCTTGGGGGGACCGAGCTCTGGAAACACCATATATTTT. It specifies CASGLGGPSSGNTIYF.

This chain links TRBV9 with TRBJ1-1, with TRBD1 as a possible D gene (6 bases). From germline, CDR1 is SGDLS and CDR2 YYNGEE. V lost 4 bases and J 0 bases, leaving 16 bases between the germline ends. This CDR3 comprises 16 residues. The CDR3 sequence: CASSPPGGGVNTEAFF. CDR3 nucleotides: TGTGCCAGCAGCCCCCCAGGAGGGGGTGTGAACACTGAAGCTTTCTTT.

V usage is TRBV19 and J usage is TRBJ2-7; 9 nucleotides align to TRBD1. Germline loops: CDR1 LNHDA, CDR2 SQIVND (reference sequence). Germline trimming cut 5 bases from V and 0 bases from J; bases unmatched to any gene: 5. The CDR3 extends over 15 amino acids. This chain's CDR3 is CASSLGQGTSYEQYF. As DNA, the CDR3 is TGTGCCAGTAGTCTCGGACAGGGGACCTCCTACGAGCAGTACTTC.

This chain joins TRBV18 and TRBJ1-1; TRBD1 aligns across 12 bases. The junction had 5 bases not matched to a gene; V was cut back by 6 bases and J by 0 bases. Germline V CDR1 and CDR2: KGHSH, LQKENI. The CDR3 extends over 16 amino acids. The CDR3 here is CASSAGTGGMNTEAFF. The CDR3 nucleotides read TGTGCCAGCTCGGCCGGGACAGGGGGCATGAACACTGAAGCTTTCTTT.

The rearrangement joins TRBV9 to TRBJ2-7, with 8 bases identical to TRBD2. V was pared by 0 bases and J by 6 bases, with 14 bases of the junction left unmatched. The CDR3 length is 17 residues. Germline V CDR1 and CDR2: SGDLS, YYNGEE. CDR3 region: CASSVDPGEREPREQYF. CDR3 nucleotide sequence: TGTGCCAGCAGCGTAGACCCAGGGGAGCGGGAGCCCCGCGAGCAGTACTTC.

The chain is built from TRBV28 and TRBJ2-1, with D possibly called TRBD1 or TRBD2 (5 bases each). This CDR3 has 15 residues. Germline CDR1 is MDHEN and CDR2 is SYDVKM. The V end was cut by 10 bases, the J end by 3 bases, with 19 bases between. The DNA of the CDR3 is TGTGCCACCGAAGCAACCGGGGCCTTCTACAATGAGCAGTTCTTC. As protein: CATEATGAFYNEQFF.

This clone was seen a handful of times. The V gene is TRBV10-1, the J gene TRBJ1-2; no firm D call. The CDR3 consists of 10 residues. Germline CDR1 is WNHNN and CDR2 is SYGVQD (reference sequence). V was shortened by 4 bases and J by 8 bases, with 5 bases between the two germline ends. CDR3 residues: CASSAPGYTF. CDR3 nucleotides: TGCGCCAGCAGTGCCCCAGGCTACACCTTC.